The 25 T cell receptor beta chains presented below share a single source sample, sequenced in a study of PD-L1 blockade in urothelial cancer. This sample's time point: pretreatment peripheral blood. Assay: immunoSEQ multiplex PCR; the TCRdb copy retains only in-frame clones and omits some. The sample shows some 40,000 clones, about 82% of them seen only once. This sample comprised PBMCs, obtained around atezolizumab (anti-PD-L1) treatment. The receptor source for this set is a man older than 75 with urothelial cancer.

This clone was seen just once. CDR3 in DNA: TGTGCCAGCGGACTAGCGGGAGATACGCAGTATTTT. It translates to CASGLAGDTQYF. This chain uses TRBV19 with TRBJ2-3; 11 nucleotides line up with TRBD2. Germline V gene data show CDR1 as LNHDA and CDR2 as SQIVND (reference sequence). CDR3 length equals 12 residues. Losses at the gene ends were 9 bases for V and 5 bases for J; bases not matched to a gene: 1. Variable domain in full (rest from reference TRBV19 and TRBJ2-3): DGGITQSPKYLFRKEGQNVTLSCEQNLNHDAMYWYRQDPGQGLRLIYYSQIVNDFQKGDIAEGYSVSREKKESFPLTVTSAQKNPTAFYLCASGLAGDTQYFGPGTRLTVL.

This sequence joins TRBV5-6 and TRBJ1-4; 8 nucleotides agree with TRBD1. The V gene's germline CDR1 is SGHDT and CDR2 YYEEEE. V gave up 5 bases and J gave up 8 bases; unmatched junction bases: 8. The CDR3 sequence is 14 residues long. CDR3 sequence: CASSKPGGYEKLFF. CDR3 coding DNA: TGTGCCAGCAGTAAACCAGGGGGCTACGAAAAACTGTTTTTT.

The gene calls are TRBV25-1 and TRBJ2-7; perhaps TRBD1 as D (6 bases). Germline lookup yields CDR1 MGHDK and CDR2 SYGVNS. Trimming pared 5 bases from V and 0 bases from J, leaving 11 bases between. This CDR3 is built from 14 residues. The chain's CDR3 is CASSKQGSSYEQYF. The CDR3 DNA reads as TGTGCCAGCAGTAAACAGGGTAGCTCCTACGAGCAGTACTTC.

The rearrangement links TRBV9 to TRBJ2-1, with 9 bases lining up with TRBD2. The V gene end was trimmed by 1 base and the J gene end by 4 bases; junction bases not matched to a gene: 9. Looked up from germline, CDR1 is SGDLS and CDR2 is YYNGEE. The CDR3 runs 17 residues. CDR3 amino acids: CASSVTGGAGGYNEQFF. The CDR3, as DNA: TGTGCCAGCAGCGTAACTGGGGGAGCGGGAGGTTACAATGAGCAGTTCTTC.

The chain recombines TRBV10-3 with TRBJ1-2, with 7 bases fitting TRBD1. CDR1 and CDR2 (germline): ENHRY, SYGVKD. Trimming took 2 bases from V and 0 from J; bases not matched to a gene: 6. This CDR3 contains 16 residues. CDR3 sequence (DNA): TGTGCCATCAGTGAGACAGGGGCAATAGCTAACTATGGCTACACCTTC. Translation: CAISETGAIANYGYTF.

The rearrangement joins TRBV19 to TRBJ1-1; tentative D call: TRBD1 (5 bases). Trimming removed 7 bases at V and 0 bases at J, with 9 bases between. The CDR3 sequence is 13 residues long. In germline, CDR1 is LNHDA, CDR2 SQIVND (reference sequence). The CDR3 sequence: CASTRQLNTEAFF. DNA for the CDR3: TGTGCCAGTACCAGACAGCTGAACACTGAAGCTTTCTTT.

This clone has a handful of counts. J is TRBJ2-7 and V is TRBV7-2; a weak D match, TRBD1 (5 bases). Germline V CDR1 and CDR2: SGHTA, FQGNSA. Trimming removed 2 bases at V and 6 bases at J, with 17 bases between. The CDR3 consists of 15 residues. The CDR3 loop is CASSLSQGLWVEQYF. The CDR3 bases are TGTGCCAGCAGCTTAAGCCAGGGCCTTTGGGTCGAGCAGTACTTC.

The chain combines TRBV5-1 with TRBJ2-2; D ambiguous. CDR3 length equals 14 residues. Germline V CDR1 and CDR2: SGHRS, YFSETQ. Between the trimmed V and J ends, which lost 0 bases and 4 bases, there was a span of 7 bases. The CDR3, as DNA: TGCGCCAGCAGCTTGGCCGGTCCCACCGGGGAGCTGTTTTTT. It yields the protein CASSLAGPTGELFF.

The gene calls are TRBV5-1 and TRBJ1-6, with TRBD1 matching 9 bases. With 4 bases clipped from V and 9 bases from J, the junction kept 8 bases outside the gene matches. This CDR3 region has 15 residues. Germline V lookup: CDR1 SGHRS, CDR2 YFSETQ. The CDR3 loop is CASSIRTGEVSPLHF. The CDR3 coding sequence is TGCGCCAGCAGCATTCGGACAGGGGAGGTTTCACCCCTCCACTTT. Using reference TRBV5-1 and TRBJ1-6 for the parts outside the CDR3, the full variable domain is KAGVTQTPRYLIKTRGQQVTLSCSPISGHRSVSWYQQTPGQGLQFLFEYFSETQRNKGNFPGRFSGRQFSNSRSEMNVSTLELGDSALYLCASSIRTGEVSPLHFGNGTRLTVT.

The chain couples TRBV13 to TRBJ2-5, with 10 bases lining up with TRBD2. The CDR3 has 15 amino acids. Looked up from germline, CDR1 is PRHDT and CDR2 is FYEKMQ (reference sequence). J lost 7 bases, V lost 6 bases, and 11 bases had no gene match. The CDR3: CASSSSGRKGGTQYF. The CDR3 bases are TGTGCCAGCAGTTCTAGCGGGAGAAAAGGCGGGACCCAGTACTTC.

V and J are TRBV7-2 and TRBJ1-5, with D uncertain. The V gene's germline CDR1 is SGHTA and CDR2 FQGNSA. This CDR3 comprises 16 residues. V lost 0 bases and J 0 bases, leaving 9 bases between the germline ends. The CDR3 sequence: CASSLASTHSNQPQHF. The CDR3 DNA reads TGTGCCAGCAGCTTAGCGTCGACACATAGCAATCAGCCCCAGCATTTT.

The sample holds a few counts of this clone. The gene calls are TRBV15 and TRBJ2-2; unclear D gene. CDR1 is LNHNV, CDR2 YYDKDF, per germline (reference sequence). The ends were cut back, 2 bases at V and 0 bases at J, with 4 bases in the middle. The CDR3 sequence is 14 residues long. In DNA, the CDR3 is TGTGCCACCAGCAGATCTACGAACACCGGGGAGCTGTTTTTT. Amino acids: CATSRSTNTGELFF.

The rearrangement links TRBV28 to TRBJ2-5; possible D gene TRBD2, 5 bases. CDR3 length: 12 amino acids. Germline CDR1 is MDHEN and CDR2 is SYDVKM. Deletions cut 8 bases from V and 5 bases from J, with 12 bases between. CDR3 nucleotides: TGTGCCAGCTGGGAGAATGGGGAGACCCAGTACTTC. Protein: CASWENGETQYF.

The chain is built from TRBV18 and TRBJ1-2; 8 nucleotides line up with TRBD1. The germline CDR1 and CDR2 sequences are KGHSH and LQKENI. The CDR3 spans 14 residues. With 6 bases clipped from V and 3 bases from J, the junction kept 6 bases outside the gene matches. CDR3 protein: CASSRDRSYYGYTF. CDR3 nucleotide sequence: TGTGCCAGCTCTCGGGACAGGTCCTACTATGGCTACACCTTC.

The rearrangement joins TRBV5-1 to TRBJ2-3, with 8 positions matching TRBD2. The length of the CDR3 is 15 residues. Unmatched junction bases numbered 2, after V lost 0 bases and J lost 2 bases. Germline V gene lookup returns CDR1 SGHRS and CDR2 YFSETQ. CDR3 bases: TGCGCCAGCAGCTTGGGCGGGAGGTACACAGATACGCAGTATTTT. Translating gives CASSLGGRYTDTQYF.

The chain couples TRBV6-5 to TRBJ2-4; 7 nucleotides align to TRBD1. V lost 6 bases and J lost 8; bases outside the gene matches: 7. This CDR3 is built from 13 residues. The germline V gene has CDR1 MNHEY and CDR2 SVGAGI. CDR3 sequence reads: CASRPAQGYIQYF. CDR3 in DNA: TGTGCCAGCAGGCCCGCACAGGGGTACATTCAGTACTTC.

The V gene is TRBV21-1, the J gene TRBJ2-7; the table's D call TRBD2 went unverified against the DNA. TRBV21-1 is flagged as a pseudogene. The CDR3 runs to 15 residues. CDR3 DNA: TGTGCCAGCACACCCCCTAGCGGGAGGGCCTACGAGCAGTACTTC. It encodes CASTPPSGRAYEQYF.

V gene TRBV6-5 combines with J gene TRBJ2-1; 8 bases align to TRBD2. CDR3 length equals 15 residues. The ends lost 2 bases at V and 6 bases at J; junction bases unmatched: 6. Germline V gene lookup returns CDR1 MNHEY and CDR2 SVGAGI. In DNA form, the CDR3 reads TGTGCCAGCAGTTACATTGGACTAGCAGGCAATGAGCAGTTCTTC. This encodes CASSYIGLAGNEQFF.

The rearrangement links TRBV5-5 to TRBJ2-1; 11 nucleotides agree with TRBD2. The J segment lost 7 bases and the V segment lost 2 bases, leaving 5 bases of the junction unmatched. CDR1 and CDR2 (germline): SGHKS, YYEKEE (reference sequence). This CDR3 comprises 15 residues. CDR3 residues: CASSFTSGGLNEQFF. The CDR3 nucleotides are TGTGCCAGCAGCTTTACTAGCGGGGGCTTAAATGAGCAGTTCTTC.

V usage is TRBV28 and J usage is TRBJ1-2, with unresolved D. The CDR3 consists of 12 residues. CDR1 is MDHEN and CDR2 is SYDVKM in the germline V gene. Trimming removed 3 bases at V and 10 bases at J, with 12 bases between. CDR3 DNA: TGTGCCAGCAGTTTTTCAATGGGAGACTACACCTTC. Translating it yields CASSFSMGDYTF.

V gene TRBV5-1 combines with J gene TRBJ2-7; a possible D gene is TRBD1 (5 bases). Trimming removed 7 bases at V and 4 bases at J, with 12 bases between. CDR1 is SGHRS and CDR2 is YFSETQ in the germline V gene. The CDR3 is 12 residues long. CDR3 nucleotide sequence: TGCGCCAGCGGGCAAGACAGTTACGAGCAGTACTTC. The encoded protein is CASGQDSYEQYF. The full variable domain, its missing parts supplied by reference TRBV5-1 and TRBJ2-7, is KAGVTQTPRYLIKTRGQQVTLSCSPISGHRSVSWYQQTPGQGLQFLFEYFSETQRNKGNFPGRFSGRQFSNSRSEMNVSTLELGDSALYLCASGQDSYEQYFGPGTRLTVT.

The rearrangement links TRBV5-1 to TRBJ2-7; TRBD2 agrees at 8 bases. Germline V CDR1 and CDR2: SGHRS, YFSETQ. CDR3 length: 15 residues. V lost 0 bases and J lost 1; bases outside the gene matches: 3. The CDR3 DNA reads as TGCGCCAGCAGCTTGGGAGCGGGAGTTTCCTACGAGCAGTACTTC. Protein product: CASSLGAGVSYEQYF.

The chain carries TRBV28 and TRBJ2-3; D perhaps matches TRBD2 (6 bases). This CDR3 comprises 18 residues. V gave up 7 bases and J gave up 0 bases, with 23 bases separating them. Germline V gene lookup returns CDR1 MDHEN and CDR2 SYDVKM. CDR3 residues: CASTLTSSGGPSTDTQYF. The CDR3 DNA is TGTGCCAGCACCCTAACATCCTCCGGGGGACCTAGCACAGATACGCAGTATTTT.

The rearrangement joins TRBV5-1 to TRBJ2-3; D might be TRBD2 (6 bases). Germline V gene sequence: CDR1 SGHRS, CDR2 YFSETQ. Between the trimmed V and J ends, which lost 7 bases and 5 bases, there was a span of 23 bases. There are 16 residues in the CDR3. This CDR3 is CASYRDGGASKDTQYF. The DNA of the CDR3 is TGCGCCAGCTATCGGGACGGGGGAGCCTCCAAAGATACGCAGTATTTT.

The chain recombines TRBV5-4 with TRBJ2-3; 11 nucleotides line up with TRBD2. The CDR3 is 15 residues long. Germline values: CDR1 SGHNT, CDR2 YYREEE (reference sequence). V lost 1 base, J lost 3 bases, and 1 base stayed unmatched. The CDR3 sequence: CASSLTSGSTDTQYF. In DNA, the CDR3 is TGTGCCAGCAGCTTGACTAGCGGGAGTACAGATACGCAGTATTTT. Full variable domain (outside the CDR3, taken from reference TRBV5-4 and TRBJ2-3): ETGVTQSPTHLIKTRGQQVTLRCSSQSGHNTVSWYQQALGQGPQFIFQYYREEENGRGNFPPRFSGLQFPNYSSELNVNALELDDSALYLCASSLTSGSTDTQYFGPGTRLTVL.